Reported below is one T cell receptor beta chain. This sample was included in a study of blood T cell repertoires in COVID-19. Authors' processing steps: Nucleated cell counts were estimated from reference gene primer amplification. Data came from immunoSEQ multiplex PCR; TCRdb stores just in-frame clones and leaves some out. The V and J calls and clone size come from that table; D and trimming were worked out from the DNA. The table records 200,000 or so clones, approximately 90% of them present only once. Germline CDR1 and CDR2: MNHNS and SASEGT. This CDR3 is 14 amino acids long. Trimming took 1 base from V and 1 from J, leaving 7 bases between them.

Sequencing input: peripheral blood. J is TRBJ1-2 and V is TRBV6-1, with D unclear. The receptor was derived from a man in his forties or fifties with acute or convalescent COVID-19. CDR3 in amino acids: CASSEGAGNYGYTF. In DNA, the CDR3 is TGTGCCAGCAGTGAAGGGGCCGGTAACTATGGCTACACCTTC.